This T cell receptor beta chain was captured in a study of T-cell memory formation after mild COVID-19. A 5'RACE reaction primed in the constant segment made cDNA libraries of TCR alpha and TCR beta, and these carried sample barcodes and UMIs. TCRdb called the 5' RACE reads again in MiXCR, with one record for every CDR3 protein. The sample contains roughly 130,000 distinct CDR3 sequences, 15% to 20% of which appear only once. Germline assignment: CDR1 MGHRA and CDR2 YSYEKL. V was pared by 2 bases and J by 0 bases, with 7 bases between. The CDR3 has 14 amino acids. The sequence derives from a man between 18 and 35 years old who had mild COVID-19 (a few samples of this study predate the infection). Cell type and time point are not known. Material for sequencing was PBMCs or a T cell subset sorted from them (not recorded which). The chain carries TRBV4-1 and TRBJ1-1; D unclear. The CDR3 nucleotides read TGCGCCAGCAGCCAACAGGCTATGAACACTGAAGCTTTCTTT. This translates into CASSQQAMNTEAFF.